This T cell receptor (beta chain) was sequenced for a study of blood T cells in healthy people across ages. Study-level background: Template switching caught about one barcoded beta molecule for each two T cells.

No fewer than 7 million PBMCs went into each sample. With a J-beta primer mix and a sample-barcoded 5' primer, a second PCR ran about 7 to 12 cycles. MiXCR was run by TCRdb on the 5' RACE reads, yielding one entry per CDR3 protein. The data contain about 1.7 million distinct CDR3 sequences, about 28% of them singletons. This CDR3 contains 13 residues. With 5 bases removed from V and 6 bases from J, the gap between germline ends came to 14 bases. Germline V gives CDR1 SGHAT, CDR2 FQNNGV. Overall study results and limits: Without sorted subsets, naive and antigen-experienced compartments could not be conclusively compared.

Regarding this clonotype: Antigen: not known.

This clonotype was obtained from a woman aged 25 to 39 in good health. The J gene is TRBJ2-7, the V gene TRBV11-2, with D uncertain. Sequencing used blood. This CDR3 reads CASSPDPRSEQYF. CDR3 coding DNA: TGTGCCAGCAGCCCGGACCCGCGAAGCGAGCAGTACTTC.